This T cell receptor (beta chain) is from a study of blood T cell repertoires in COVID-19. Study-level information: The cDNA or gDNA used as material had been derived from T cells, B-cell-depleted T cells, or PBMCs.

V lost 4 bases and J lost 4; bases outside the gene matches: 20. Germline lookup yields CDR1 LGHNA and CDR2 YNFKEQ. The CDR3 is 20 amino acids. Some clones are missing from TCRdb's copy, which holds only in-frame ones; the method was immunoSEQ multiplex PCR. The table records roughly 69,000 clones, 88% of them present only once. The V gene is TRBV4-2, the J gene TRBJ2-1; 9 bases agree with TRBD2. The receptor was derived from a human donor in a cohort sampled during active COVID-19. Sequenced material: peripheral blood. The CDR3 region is CASSLPWAAGGLFWYNEQFF. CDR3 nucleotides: TGTGCCAGCAGCCTCCCCTGGGCGGCGGGGGGGCTCTTTTGGTACAATGAGCAGTTCTTC.